A selection of T cell receptor beta chains follows, all from one sample in a study of cytotoxic CD8 clonotypes in ibrutinib-treated CLL. Repertoires were generated with immunoSEQ multiplex PCR, while TCRdb's copy carries only in-frame clones and drops some. The sample holds roughly 150,000 clones, 70% to 90% seen once. The sequences come from PBMCs, collected at disease progression, from a patient treated with ibrutinib. These receptors came from a human donor with chronic lymphocytic leukemia. CDR3s include the opening cysteine and the closing phenylalanine or tryptophan. Fields, in order: clone size, V gene, D gene, J gene, CDR3 length, CDR3 protein, CDR3 DNA. The D gene is left open where the match is weak. Some rows have no size entry. The others give once, few or many, or a class for an expanded clone.

-,TRBV18,-,TRBJ1-3,17,CASSPLRGIGSGNTIYF,TGTGCCAGCTCACCTCTTCGGGGGATAGGTTCTGGAAACACCATATATTTT
few,TRBV21-1,-,TRBJ2-1,12,CASTREVAGGFF,TGTGCCAGCACCAGAGAGGTCGCAGGCGGATTCTTC
-,TRBV7-3,-,TRBJ1-2,16,CASSLMGSGVGYGYTF,TGTGCCAGCAGCTTAATGGGTAGCGGAGTTGGCTATGGCTACACCTTC
-,TRBV18,-,TRBJ1-5,15,CASSPDHISNQPQHF,TGTGCCAGCTCACCAGACCATATTAGCAATCAGCCCCAGCATTTT
-,TRBV30,-,TRBJ2-7,13,CAWSVGAIYEQYF,TGTGCCTGGAGTGTGGGGGCGATCTACGAGCAGTACTTC
-,TRBV4-3,TRBD2,TRBJ2-5,17,CASSQDRTSGSQETQYF,TGCGCCAGCAGCCAAGATAGGACTAGCGGGAGCCAAGAGACCCAGTACTTC
-,TRBV5-1,TRBD1,TRBJ2-5,15,CASSYKTGGAETQYF,TGCGCCAGCAGCTATAAGACAGGGGGCGCCGAGACCCAGTACTTC
-,TRBV6-4,-,TRBJ2-2,14,CASKAWGHTGELFF,TGTGCCAGCAAAGCTTGGGGGCACACCGGGGAGCTGTTTTTT
-,TRBV4-1,TRBD2,TRBJ2-1,15,CASSQGTRLANEQFF,TGCGCCAGCAGCCAAGGGACAAGACTAGCCAATGAGCAGTTCTTC
-,TRBV27,TRBD1,TRBJ1-1,17,CASSPETRGRLGTEAFF,TGTGCCAGCAGCCCAGAAACGAGGGGGCGGTTGGGCACTGAAGCTTTCTTT
-,TRBV7-9,-,TRBJ2-7,14,CASSLAGGSYEQYF,TGTGCCAGCAGCTTAGCGGGCGGATCCTACGAGCAGTACTTC
-,TRBV30,TRBD1,TRBJ1-2,13,CAWTTGGSYGYTF,TGTGCCTGGACTACAGGGGGTTCCTATGGCTACACCTTC
-,TRBV6-1,-,TRBJ2-7,16,CASSEARGIIPYEQYF,TGTGCCAGCAGTGAAGCTCGAGGGATCATACCCTACGAGCAGTACTTC
-,TRBV27,-,TRBJ2-3,13,CASSFGGTDTQYF,TGTGCCAGCAGTTTCGGTGGGACAGATACGCAGTATTTT
-,TRBV18,-,TRBJ2-5,14,CASSLGTSIETQYF,TGTGCCAGCTCCCTCGGGACTTCCATAGAGACCCAGTACTTC
-,TRBV28,-,TRBJ2-7,17,CASSLGLGAGGSYEQYF,TGTGCCAGCAGTTTAGGGCTAGGGGCAGGGGGGTCCTACGAGCAGTACTTC
-,TRBV4-2,-,TRBJ1-1,14,CASSQGAENTEAFF,TGTGCCAGCAGCCAAGGAGCAGAGAACACTGAAGCTTTCTTT
-,TRBV6-5,-,TRBJ2-7,12,CASRGPTNEQYF,TGTGCCAGCAGAGGACCAACTAACGAGCAGTACTTC
-,TRBV29-1,-,TRBJ1-1,13,CSASRPLNTEAFF,TGCAGCGCCTCGAGACCCTTGAACACTGAAGCTTTCTTT
-,TRBV9,TRBD2,TRBJ2-5,18,CASSVGRLAGLNGETQYF,TGTGCCAGCAGCGTAGGGCGACTAGCGGGATTGAATGGGGAGACCCAGTACTTC
-,TRBV28,-,TRBJ2-1,14,CASSLMGTYNEQFF,TGTGCCAGCAGTTTAATGGGAACCTACAATGAGCAGTTCTTC
few,TRBV19,-,TRBJ1-4,12,CATADQNEKLFF,TGTGCCACCGCGGACCAGAATGAAAAACTGTTTTTT
-,TRBV7-9,TRBD1,TRBJ2-7,16,CASSPPPGQGFYEQYF,TGTGCCAGCAGCCCCCCTCCAGGACAGGGGTTCTACGAGCAGTACTTC
-,TRBV18,-,TRBJ1-1,17,CASSPISLGTGNTEAFF,TGTGCCAGCTCACCTATATCGCTAGGGACCGGGAACACTGAAGCTTTCTTT
-,TRBV19,TRBD2,TRBJ2-7,14,CASSRLAGTYEQYF,TGTGCCAGTAGTCGACTAGCGGGGACCTACGAGCAGTACTTC
-,TRBV28,-,TRBJ1-5,13,CASRTAQNQPQHF,TGTGCCAGCAGGACAGCACAAAATCAGCCCCAGCATTTT
-,TRBV14,-,TRBJ1-2,16,CASSQGDPGGAYGYTF,TGTGCCAGCAGCCAAGGTGACCCCGGGGGGGCCTATGGCTACACCTTC
-,TRBV5-1,-,TRBJ2-7,13,CASSLQLTYEQYF,TGCGCCAGCAGCTTACAACTTACCTACGAGCAGTACTTC
-,TRBV30,TRBD1,TRBJ2-1,17,CAWSARRPGQGANEQFF,TGTGCCTGGAGTGCCCGACGACCGGGACAGGGGGCGAATGAGCAGTTCTTC
-,TRBV27,TRBD1,TRBJ1-2,15,CASSSGRGLVYGYTF,TGTGCCAGCAGTTCTGGCAGGGGGCTTGTCTATGGCTACACCTTC
-,TRBV7-9,TRBD1,TRBJ2-7,15,CASSYGTGAPYEQYF,TGTGCCAGCAGCTACGGGACAGGGGCCCCCTACGAGCAGTACTTC
-,TRBV27,TRBD1,TRBJ2-1,15,CASSVRGSSYNEQFF,TGTGCCAGCAGTGTCAGGGGGTCGAGCTACAATGAGCAGTTCTTC
-,TRBV6-5,-,TRBJ1-2,14,CASSYVGVAQGYTF,TGTGCCAGCAGTTACGTAGGGGTAGCTCAAGGCTACACCTTC
-,TRBV28,-,TRBJ2-7,12,CASVGQSYEQYF,TGTGCCAGCGTTGGACAATCCTACGAGCAGTACTTC
once,TRBV19,-,TRBJ1-4,13,CATSEVANEKLFF,TGTGCCACCTCGGAGGTGGCTAATGAAAAACTGTTTTTT
-,TRBV18,-,TRBJ1-3,15,CASSPGAQIRNTIYF,TGTGCCAGCTCACCAGGAGCACAGATACGAAACACCATATATTTT
-,TRBV9,TRBD1,TRBJ2-5,14,CASSVIGQGETQYF,TGTGCCAGCAGCGTAATTGGACAGGGGGAGACCCAGTACTTC
once,TRBV27,TRBD2,TRBJ2-1,17,CASSLGTSGSFYNEQFF,TGTGCCAGCAGTTTAGGGACTAGCGGGAGTTTCTACAATGAGCAGTTCTTC
once,TRBV5-6,-,TRBJ2-7,12,CASSLAVYEQYF,TGTGCCAGCAGCTTGGCGGTATACGAGCAGTACTTC
-,TRBV6-1,-,TRBJ2-2,12,CASSLHPGELFF,TGTGCCAGCAGTCTCCACCCCGGGGAGCTGTTTTTT
few,TRBV2,-,TRBJ1-2,13,CASSRQENYGYTF,TGTGCCAGCAGTCGACAGGAGAACTATGGCTACACCTTC
once,TRBV2,TRBD1,TRBJ2-3,14,CASSVGGRADTQYF,TGTGCCAGCAGTGTAGGGGGCAGGGCAGATACGCAGTATTTT
-,TRBV11-3,-,TRBJ2-4,16,CASSPGTREAKNIQYF,TGTGCCAGCAGCCCAGGGACACGAGAAGCCAAAAACATTCAGTACTTC
few,TRBV18,TRBD1,TRBJ1-2,15,CASSPTATGNYGYTF,TGTGCCAGCTCACCTACCGCGACAGGGAATTATGGCTACACCTTC